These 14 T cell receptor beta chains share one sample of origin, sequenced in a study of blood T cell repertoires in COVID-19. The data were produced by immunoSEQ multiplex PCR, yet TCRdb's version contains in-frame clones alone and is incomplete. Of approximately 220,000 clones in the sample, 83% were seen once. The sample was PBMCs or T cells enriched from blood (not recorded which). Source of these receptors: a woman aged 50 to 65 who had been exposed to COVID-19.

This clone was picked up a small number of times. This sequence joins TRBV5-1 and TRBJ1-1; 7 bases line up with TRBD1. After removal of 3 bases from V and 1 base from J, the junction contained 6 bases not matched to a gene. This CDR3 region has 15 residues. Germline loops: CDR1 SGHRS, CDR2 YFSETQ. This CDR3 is CASSSRQGPNTEAFF. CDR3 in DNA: TGCGCCAGCAGCTCCCGACAGGGCCCGAACACTGAAGCTTTCTTT.

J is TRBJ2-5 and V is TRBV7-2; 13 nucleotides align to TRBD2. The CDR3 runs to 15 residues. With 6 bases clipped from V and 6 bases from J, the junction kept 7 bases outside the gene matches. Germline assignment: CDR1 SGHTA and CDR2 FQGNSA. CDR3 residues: CASSQTSGGRQTQYF. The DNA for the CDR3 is TGTGCCAGCAGTCAGACTAGCGGGGGGCGGCAGACCCAGTACTTC.

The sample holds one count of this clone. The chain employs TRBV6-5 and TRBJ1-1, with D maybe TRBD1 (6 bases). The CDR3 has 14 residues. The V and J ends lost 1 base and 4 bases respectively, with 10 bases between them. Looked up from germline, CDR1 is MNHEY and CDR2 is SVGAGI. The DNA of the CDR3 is TGTGCCAGCAGTTACTGGGGGCCGGGCACTGAAGCTTTCTTT. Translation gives CASSYWGPGTEAFF.

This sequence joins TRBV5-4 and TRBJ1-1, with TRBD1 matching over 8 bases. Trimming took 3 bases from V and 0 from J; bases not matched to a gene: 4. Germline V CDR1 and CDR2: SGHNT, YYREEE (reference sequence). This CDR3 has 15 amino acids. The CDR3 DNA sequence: TGTGCCAGCAGCTCCCGACAGGGGATGAACACTGAAGCTTTCTTT. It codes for CASSSRQGMNTEAFF.

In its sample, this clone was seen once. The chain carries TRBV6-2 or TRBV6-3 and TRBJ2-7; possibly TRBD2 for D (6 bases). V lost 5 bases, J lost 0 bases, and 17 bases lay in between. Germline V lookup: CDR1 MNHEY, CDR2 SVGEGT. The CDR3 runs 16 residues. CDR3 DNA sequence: TGTGCCAGCAGTCACCTTGGGGGGTTGCGCTCCTACGAGCAGTACTTC. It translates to CASSHLGGLRSYEQYF.

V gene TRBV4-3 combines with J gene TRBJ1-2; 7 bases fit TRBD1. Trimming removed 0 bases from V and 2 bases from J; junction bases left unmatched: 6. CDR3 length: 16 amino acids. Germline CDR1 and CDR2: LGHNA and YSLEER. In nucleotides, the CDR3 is TGCGCCAGCAGCCAAGAGTTCGGGACAGAAAACTATGGCTACACCTTC. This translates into CASSQEFGTENYGYTF.

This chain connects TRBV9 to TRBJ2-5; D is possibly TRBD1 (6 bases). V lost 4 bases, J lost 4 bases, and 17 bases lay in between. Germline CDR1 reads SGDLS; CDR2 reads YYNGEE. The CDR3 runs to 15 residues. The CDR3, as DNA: TGTGCCAGCAGCCCTTGGAAGGACAGCCCAGAGACCCAGTACTTC. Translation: CASSPWKDSPETQYF. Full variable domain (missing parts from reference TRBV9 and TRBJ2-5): DSGVTQTPKHLITATGQRVTLRCSPRSGDLSVYWYQQSLDQGLQFLIQYYNGEERAKGNILERFSAQQFPDLHSELNLSSLELGDSALYFCASSPWKDSPETQYFGPGTRLLVL.

The CDR3 region is CATSDARTATDTQYF. The CDR3 nucleotides are TGTGCCACCAGTGATGCGCGGACAGCTACAGATACGCAGTATTTT. This chain joins TRBV24-1 and TRBJ2-3; the D gene is possibly TRBD1 (6 bases). The CDR3 covers 15 residues. Trimming removed 3 bases at V and 3 bases at J, with 12 bases between. The germline CDR1 and CDR2 sequences are KGHDR and SFDVKD.

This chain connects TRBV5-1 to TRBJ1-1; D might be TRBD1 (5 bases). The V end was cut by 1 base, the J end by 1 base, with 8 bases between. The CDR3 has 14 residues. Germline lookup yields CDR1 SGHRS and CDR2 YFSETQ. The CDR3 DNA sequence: TGCGCCAGCAGCTTGCGGACATCGAACACTGAAGCTTTCTTT. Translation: CASSLRTSNTEAFF.

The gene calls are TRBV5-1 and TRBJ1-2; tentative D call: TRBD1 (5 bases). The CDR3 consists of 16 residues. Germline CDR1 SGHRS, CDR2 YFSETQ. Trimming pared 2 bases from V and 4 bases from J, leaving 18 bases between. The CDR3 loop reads CASSFGPDKDSYGYTF. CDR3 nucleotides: TGCGCCAGCAGCTTCGGCCCGGACAAAGACAGCTATGGCTACACCTTC.

DNA of the CDR3: TGTGCCAGCACCTCAGGGAATGGGAATTCACCCCTCCACTTT. Its protein product is CASTSGNGNSPLHF. This rearrangement joins TRBV27 to TRBJ1-6, with D possibly matching TRBD1 (5 bases). Germline assignment: CDR1 MNHEY and CDR2 SMNVEV (reference sequence). Trimming removed 7 bases at V and 7 bases at J, with 14 bases between. The CDR3 has 14 residues.

This CDR3 is CASSPDSLNTEAFF. CDR3 DNA sequence: TGTGCCAGCAGCCCCGACAGCCTGAACACTGAAGCTTTCTTT. The rearrangement uses TRBV7-9 and TRBJ1-1; the D gene is possibly TRBD1 (5 bases). V lost 5 bases to trimming and J lost 0 bases, with 10 bases between them. The CDR3 is 14 residues long. Germline CDR1 reads SEHNR; CDR2 reads FQNEAQ (reference sequence).

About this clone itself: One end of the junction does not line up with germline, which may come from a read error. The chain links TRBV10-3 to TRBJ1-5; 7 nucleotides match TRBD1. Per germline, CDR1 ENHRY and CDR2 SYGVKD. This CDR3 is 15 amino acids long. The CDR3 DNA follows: TGTGCCAGCAGTAAACAGGGGTCGGGCAATCAGCCCCAGCATTTT. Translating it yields CASSKQGSGNQPQHF.

Here the CDR3 DNA reads TGTGCCAGCAGCTTAGGACAGCCGCCGACCTACGAGCAGTACTTC. This sequence encodes CASSLGQPPTYEQYF. The gene calls are TRBV5-4 and TRBJ2-7; D might be TRBD1 (6 bases). Deletions cut 2 bases from V and 2 bases from J, with 14 bases between. This CDR3 is 15 amino acids long. Per the germline V gene, CDR1 is SGHNT and CDR2 is YYREEE (reference sequence). Full variable domain (missing parts from reference TRBV5-4 and TRBJ2-7): ETGVTQSPTHLIKTRGQQVTLRCSSQSGHNTVSWYQQALGQGPQFIFQYYREEENGRGNFPPRFSGLQFPNYSSELNVNALELDDSALYLCASSLGQPPTYEQYFGPGTRLTVT.